What follows is one T cell receptor beta chain and its context. The data belong to a study of somatic mutations in cytotoxic T cells in rheumatoid arthritis. V was clipped by 0 bases and J by 3 bases, with 12 bases between them. Germline CDR1 reads SGDLS; CDR2 reads YYNGEE. The CDR3 has 16 amino acids. Some clones are missing from TCRdb's copy, which holds only in-frame ones; the method was immunoSEQ multiplex PCR. This sample has roughly 20,000 clones, with around 80% found just once. The sample taken for sequencing was CD8+ T cells sorted from blood. This chain uses TRBV9 with TRBJ2-2; D is unclear. The sequence was obtained from an adult with rheumatoid arthritis. This chain's CDR3 is CASSVDVVTYTGELFF. The CDR3 nucleotides read TGTGCCAGCAGCGTAGATGTGGTGACTTACACCGGGGAGCTGTTTTTT.